These T cell receptor beta chains were read from a single sample in a study of metastatic and nonmetastatic thyroid tumors. TCRdb re-clonotyped the PCR reads via MiXCR. Among about 12,000 clones listed, around 29% were seen once. What was sequenced was tumor tissue. The receptors originated from a female donor with papillary thyroid cancer or a benign thyroid nodule (not recorded which). Some clones in this sample may be carry-over from other donors' samples. Both conserved end residues are part of each CDR3. A D gene is named only where the DNA matches it firmly. A clone size is listed for some rows: how often the clone was seen (once, few, many), or a class if it is expanded.

size: -; J: TRBJ1-3; D: -; V: TRBV5-1; DNA: TGCGCCAGCAGTGGAGCAAGCGCTGCCTCTGGAAACACCATATATTTT; CDR3: CASSGASAASGNTIYF
size: few; J: TRBJ1-1; D: TRBD1; V: TRBV6-4; DNA: TGTGCCAGCAGTTACCAAGGGACAGGGCTGAACACTGAAGCTTTCTTT; CDR3: CASSYQGTGLNTEAFF
size: medium-sized; J: TRBJ2-1; D: TRBD1; V: TRBV5-1; DNA: TGCGCCAGCAGCTTGGCCGAGACAGGGGTGGGCAATGAGCAGTTCTTC; CDR3: CASSLAETGVGNEQFF
size: few; J: TRBJ2-7; D: -; V: TRBV10-3; DNA: TGTGCCATCAAGGACAGCTTCTCCTACGAGCAGTACTTC; CDR3: CAIKDSFSYEQYF
size: -; J: TRBJ2-2; D: -; V: TRBV12-3/TRBV12-4; DNA: TGTGCCAGCAGTAACAGGGTGGGCACCGGGGAGCTGTTTTTT; CDR3: CASSNRVGTGELFF
size: many; J: TRBJ1-1; D: -; V: TRBV20-1; DNA: TGCAGTGCTGCAAATCCCACTGGCTACACTGAAGCTTTCTTT; CDR3: CSAANPTGYTEAFF
size: -; J: TRBJ2-1; D: -; V: TRBV5-1; DNA: TGCGCCAGCAGCTTGGGGCTGGGGGCGGGATACAATGAGCAGTTCTTC; CDR3: CASSLGLGAGYNEQFF
size: few; J: TRBJ1-1; D: -; V: TRBV6-2/TRBV6-3; DNA: TGTGCCAGCAGTTACTCCGTCTCCCGCCAGAACACTGAAGCTTTCTTT; CDR3: CASSYSVSRQNTEAFF
size: -; J: TRBJ2-5; D: TRBD1; V: TRBV25-1; DNA: TGTGCCAGCAGCCACTCCCCGGGACAGCTTTACTTC; CDR3: CASSHSPGQLYF
size: -; J: TRBJ1-6; D: -; V: TRBV27; DNA: TGTGCCAGCAGCCCCGGCGGGACACCCTATTCACCCCTCCACTTT; CDR3: CASSPGGTPYSPLHF
size: -; J: TRBJ2-7; D: -; V: TRBV6-1; DNA: TGTGCCAGCAGTGCCTCATTGAGCTCCTACGAGCAGTACTTC; CDR3: CASSASLSSYEQYF
size: once; J: TRBJ2-1; D: TRBD2; V: TRBV11-2; DNA: TGTGCCAGCAGCTTAGAACATGTGGCTAGCGGGAGGAGTGAGCAGTTCTTC; CDR3: CASSLEHVASGRSEQFF
size: once; J: TRBJ2-1; D: TRBD2; V: TRBV13; DNA: TGTGCCAGCAGCCCTAGGGAGGGGAATTACAATGAGCAGTTCTTC; CDR3: CASSPREGNYNEQFF
size: many; J: TRBJ1-1; D: -; V: TRBV9; DNA: TGTGCCAGCAGCGTAACCCCAGAAAACACTGAAGCTTTCTTT; CDR3: CASSVTPENTEAFF
size: -; J: TRBJ1-6; D: TRBD1; V: TRBV6-1; DNA: TGTGCCAGCAGTGAGGCGTCCGGGACAGGTGATTCACCCCTCCACTTT; CDR3: CASSEASGTGDSPLHF
size: medium-sized; J: TRBJ2-7; D: -; V: TRBV3-1; DNA: TGTGCCAGCAGCCAAGAGCGCCTCGATAGGGGGTCAAACTACGAGCAGTACTTC; CDR3: CASSQERLDRGSNYEQYF
size: few; J: TRBJ2-7; D: TRBD2; V: TRBV20-1; DNA: TGCAGTTCGGGACTAGCGGGGATAGACGAGCAGTACTTC; CDR3: CSSGLAGIDEQYF
size: few; J: TRBJ1-5; D: -; V: TRBV6-2/TRBV6-3; DNA: TGTGCCAGCAGTTACTCTTCCGGGGGCGTTCAGCCCCAGCATTTT; CDR3: CASSYSSGGVQPQHF
size: -; J: TRBJ1-1; D: -; V: TRBV12-3/TRBV12-4; DNA: TGTGCCAGCAGTTCCCTGGCCCTTGAAGCTTTCTTT; CDR3: CASSSLALEAFF
size: -; J: TRBJ2-5; D: -; V: TRBV7-3; DNA: TGTGCCAGCAGCTTTGAGGGTAGCTGGAGGTTGGTGGAGACCCAGTACTTC; CDR3: CASSFEGSWRLVETQYF
size: -; J: TRBJ2-5; D: -; V: TRBV3-1; DNA: TGTGCCAGCAGCCAAGAGGCAGGGGCGAAAGAGACCCAGTACTTC; CDR3: CASSQEAGAKETQYF
size: -; J: TRBJ2-7; D: -; V: TRBV5-1; DNA: TGCGCCAGCAGCTTGGTCGTGTCATCCTACGAGCAGTACTTC; CDR3: CASSLVVSSYEQYF
size: medium-sized; J: TRBJ2-2; D: TRBD1; V: TRBV7-9; DNA: TGTGCCAGCAGACCCAGACAGGGGGCGTCCGGGGAGCTGTTTTTT; CDR3: CASRPRQGASGELFF
size: many; J: TRBJ2-2; D: -; V: TRBV18; DNA: TGTGCCAGCTCACCACTCCCTCAAGACGGGACCACCGGGGAGCTGTTTTTT; CDR3: CASSPLPQDGTTGELFF
size: few; J: TRBJ2-1; D: -; V: TRBV24-1; DNA: TGTGCCACCAGTCGGTTTAGGGGCAATGAGCAGTTCTTC; CDR3: CATSRFRGNEQFF